Below are 15 T cell receptor beta chains sequenced from a single sample in a study of T cell repertoires in cytomegalovirus infection. One entry per CDR3 protein results from TCRdb running MiXCR on the reads. The sample consists of roughly 640,000 distinct CDR3 sequences, roughly 24% of them appearing once. Sequenced sample: CD8+ T cells from PBMCs. These TCRs come from a human donor in good health (CMV status not recorded). Some clones in this sample may be carry-over from other donors' samples.

With respect to this clonotype: The junction does not match germline at one end; this may be a read error. V usage is TRBV11-1 and J usage is TRBJ2-1, with TRBD1 identical over 7 bases. The V gene's germline CDR1 is SGHAT and CDR2 FQDESV (reference sequence). The CDR3 extends over 13 amino acids. The CDR3 DNA reads TGTGCCAGCAGCTTAGCGCAGGGGGAGAGAAGGCTCTTC. Its translation: CASSLAQGERRLF.

V usage is TRBV2 and J usage is TRBJ1-6; tentatively, D is TRBD1 (5 bases). The CDR3 is 15 amino acids. Trimming left V 7 bases short and J 10 bases short, with 20 bases between. Germline V gives CDR1 SNHLY, CDR2 FYNNEI. The CDR3 spells CASTTPTGLGSPLHF. The CDR3 coding sequence is TGTGCCAGCACCACCCCCACGGGGCTTGGCTCACCCCTCCACTTT. The full variable domain, in which reference TRBV2 and TRBJ1-6 provide the parts outside the CDR3, is EPEVTQTPSHQVTQMGQEVILRCVPISNHLYFYWYRQILGQKVEFLVSFYNNEISEKSEIFDDQFSVERPDGSNFTLKIRSTKLEDSAMYFCASTTPTGLGSPLHFGNGTRLTVT.

V gene TRBV19 combines with J gene TRBJ2-1; a possible D gene is TRBD1 (6 bases). Germline loops: CDR1 LNHDA, CDR2 SQIVND (reference sequence). Trimming took 6 bases from V and 7 from J, leaving 16 bases between them. The CDR3 sequence is 14 residues long. The CDR3 region is CASRGRDTDNEQFF. CDR3 in DNA: TGTGCCAGTAGGGGCCGGGACACGGATAATGAGCAGTTCTTC.

The chain recombines TRBV6-5 with TRBJ1-1; D is perhaps TRBD1 (6 bases). CDR1 is MNHEY, CDR2 SVGAGI, per germline. Between the trimmed V and J ends, which lost 6 bases and 1 base, there was a span of 15 bases. The CDR3 is 15 amino acids. The CDR3 protein is CASRLWTAKNTEAFF. CDR3 nucleotides: TGTGCCAGCAGGTTATGGACAGCAAAGAACACTGAAGCTTTCTTT.

Regarding this clonotype: A much more abundant neighbour one base away suggests this may be a read error. This chain uses TRBV12-5 with TRBJ1-4, with D possibly being TRBD1 (5 bases). CDR3 length: 16 residues. The germline V and J ends were trimmed by 4 bases and 6 bases, with 18 bases remaining between them. Per germline, CDR1 LGHNT and CDR2 FRNRAP. The CDR3 loop reads CASGSWDQSLHEKLFF. The CDR3 DNA follows: TGTGCTAGTGGTTCCTGGGACCAAAGCTTACATGAAAAACTGTTTTTT. The full variable domain, with the rest looked up from reference TRBV12-5 and TRBJ1-4, is DARVTQTPRHKVTEMGQEVTMRCQPILGHNTVFWYRQTMMQGLELLAYFRNRAPLDDSGMPKDRFSAEMPDATLATLKIQPSEPRDSAVYFCASGSWDQSLHEKLFFGSGTQLSVL.

The chain recombines TRBV7-6 with TRBJ2-2, with D hard to call. This CDR3 spans 16 amino acids. V lost 7 bases to trimming and J lost 0 bases, with 15 bases between them. CDR1 and CDR2 (germline): SGHVS, FNYEAQ. CDR3 residues: CASILLAGPNTGELFF. CDR3 coding DNA: TGTGCCAGCATCCTCCTGGCCGGGCCGAACACCGGGGAGCTGTTTTTT.

This clonotype was counted only a few times. V gene TRBV7-9 combines with J gene TRBJ1-1; no definite D call. The CDR3 loop spans 16 amino acids. Germline-derived CDR1 and CDR2 are SEHNR and FQNEAQ (reference sequence). V dropped 5 bases and J dropped 2 bases, with 18 bases sitting between them. The DNA for the CDR3 is TGTGCCAGCAGCCACCCGCCGGAAAGACCTAACACTGAAGCTTTCTTT. Amino acid sequence: CASSHPPERPNTEAFF.

The sample holds a few counts of this clonotype. J is TRBJ2-7 and V is TRBV6-1, with D possibly being TRBD1 or TRBD2 (5 bases each). CDR1 is MNHNS, CDR2 SASEGT, per germline. The CDR3 spans 15 residues. V was cut by 4 bases and J by 7 bases, with 20 bases left in between. The DNA of the CDR3 is TGTGCCAGCAGTGGGGAGCAGGGCCTAGTCGAAGAGCAGTACTTC. As protein: CASSGEQGLVEEQYF.

The gene calls are TRBV6-4 and TRBJ2-3; D remains unclear. The germline gives CDR1 MRHNA, CDR2 SNTAGT. Trimming left V 0 bases short and J 2 bases short, with 9 bases between. This CDR3 contains 15 residues. CDR3 DNA sequence: TGTGCCAGCAGTGACTCCCCAAGCACCACAGATACGCAGTATTTT. Residues: CASSDSPSTTDTQYF.

This clonotype was observed at least ten times. The chain carries TRBV6-4 and TRBJ2-1; the match to TRBD2 covers 7 bases. After removal of 4 bases from V and 2 bases from J, the junction contained 2 bases not matched to a gene. The CDR3 extends over 14 amino acids. In germline, CDR1 is MRHNA, CDR2 SNTAGT. CDR3 residues: CASSVGGTYNEQFF. The CDR3 DNA sequence: TGTGCCAGCAGTGTCGGGGGGACCTACAATGAGCAGTTCTTC.

The chain recombines TRBV7-9 with TRBJ2-1; TRBD2 aligns across 8 bases. The CDR3 loop spans 15 amino acids. Germline assignment: CDR1 SEHNR and CDR2 FQNEAQ (reference sequence). V lost 4 bases to trimming and J lost 6 bases; unmatched junction nucleotides: 8. In DNA, the CDR3 is TGTGCCAGCAGCTGGCGGGGGGACGCCGTCAATGAGCAGTTCTTC. It yields the protein CASSWRGDAVNEQFF.

This clonotype occurred many times. The V and J genes are TRBV7-9 and TRBJ2-1; D not certain. With 3 bases removed from V and 15 bases from J, the gap between germline ends came to 12 bases. Germline-derived CDR1 and CDR2 are SEHNR and FQNEAQ (reference sequence). The CDR3 sequence is 11 residues long. CDR3 sequence: CASSLGLPPFF. CDR3 DNA: TGTGCCAGCAGCTTGGGGTTACCGCCGTTCTTC.

The gene calls are TRBV28 and TRBJ1-1; D perhaps matches TRBD1 (6 bases). The CDR3 totals 13 residues. Trimming took 3 bases from V and 7 from J, leaving 12 bases between them. CDR1 is MDHEN and CDR2 is SYDVKM in the germline V gene. The CDR3 loop reads CASSFQGRNEAFF. CDR3 bases: TGTGCCAGCAGTTTCCAGGGGCGGAATGAAGCTTTCTTT. Full variable domain (outside the CDR3, taken from reference TRBV28 and TRBJ1-1): DVKVTQSSRYLVKRTGEKVFLECVQDMDHENMFWYRQDPGLGLRLIYFSYDVKMKEKGDIPEGYSVSREKKERFSLILESASTNQTSMYLCASSFQGRNEAFFGQGTRLTVV.

Notes on this clonotype: An end of the junction differs from the germline gene, which may be a read error. V is TRBV2 and J is TRBJ1-5, with no clear D. Germline V gene data show CDR1 as SNHLY and CDR2 as FYNNEI. The CDR3 runs 15 residues. The CDR3 region has the DNA TGTGCCAGCAGTGAACGTGGATATAGCATTCAGCCCCAGCATTTT. This gives the protein CASSERGYSIQPQHF.

The rearrangement links TRBV6-1 to TRBJ1-6; tentative D call: TRBD1 (5 bases). Per the germline V gene, CDR1 is MNHNS and CDR2 is SASEGT. V was cut by 5 bases and J by 6 bases, with 11 bases left in between. This CDR3 comprises 14 residues. The CDR3 protein is CASSPRGSNSPLHF. CDR3 bases: TGTGCCAGCAGTCCAAGGGGAAGTAATTCACCCCTCCACTTT.